This T cell receptor (beta chain) came from a study of blood T cell repertoires in COVID-19. Study-wide context: Sources were T cells, B-cell-depleted T cells, or PBMCs; the material itself was cDNA or gDNA.

As concerns this clone: One junction end does not reproduce the germline sequence, and a read error may be involved.

Clones were sequenced by immunoSEQ multiplex PCR, and TCRdb holds only the in-frame ones, with some missing. The repertoire holds around 160,000 clones, with 80% to 90% as singletons. The sample comprised peripheral blood. The sequence was collected from a man aged 55 to 70 with acute or convalescent COVID-19.

The CDR3 nucleotides read TGCAGTGCTGGACAGGGCCCGCCTCACTTC. Protein sequence: CSAGQGPPHF. The J gene is TRBJ1-2, the V gene TRBV20-1; 8 bases fit TRBD1. Germline loops: CDR1 DFQATT, CDR2 SNEGSKA (reference sequence). CDR3 length: 10 amino acids.